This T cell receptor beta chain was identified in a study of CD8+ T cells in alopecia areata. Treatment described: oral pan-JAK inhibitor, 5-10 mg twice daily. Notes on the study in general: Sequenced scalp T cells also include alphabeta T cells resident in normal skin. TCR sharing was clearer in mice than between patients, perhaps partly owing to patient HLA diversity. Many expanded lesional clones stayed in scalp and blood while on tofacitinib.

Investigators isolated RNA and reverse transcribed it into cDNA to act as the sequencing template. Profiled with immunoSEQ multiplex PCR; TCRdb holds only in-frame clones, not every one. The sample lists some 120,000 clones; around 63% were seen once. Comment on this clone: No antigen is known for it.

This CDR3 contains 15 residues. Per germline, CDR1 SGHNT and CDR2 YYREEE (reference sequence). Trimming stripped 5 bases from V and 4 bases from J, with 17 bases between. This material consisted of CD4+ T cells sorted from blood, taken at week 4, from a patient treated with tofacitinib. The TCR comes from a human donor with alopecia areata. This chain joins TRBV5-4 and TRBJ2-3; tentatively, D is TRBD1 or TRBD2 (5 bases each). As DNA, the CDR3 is TGTGCCAGCAGTCCCCGGGACCCTGACCCAGATACGCAGTATTTT. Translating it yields CASSPRDPDPDTQYF.